The clone carrying this T cell receptor beta chain was found many times. As yet, its antigen is unknown. The entry originates in a study of CD8 T cells in ankylosing spondylitis. General observations from the study: Significantly higher representation of disease-linked clones was reported for matched ankylosing spondylitis synovial fluid. Disease-linked clones proved CD8+ and comparatively uncommon in peripheral blood. Apparently characteristic of ankylosing spondylitis blood was a TCR beta motif (about eight highly homologous variants).

Libraries of TCR beta came from quantitative 5'-RACE with molecular barcodes. From the 5' RACE reads, TCRdb called clonotypes with MiXCR, one entry per CDR3 protein. The profile shows 100,000 to 150,000 distinct CDR3 sequences, around 9.3% of them singletons. Sequencing was done on a sample of blood, either unsorted or a sorted T cell fraction (not recorded which). The receptor was isolated from a male donor with ankylosing spondylitis or in good health (not recorded which).

DNA of the CDR3: TGTGCCAGCAGTTTCGGATCTCGGGGACTCGCGGTCGGGGAGCTGTTTTTT. Translated, it gives CASSFGSRGLAVGELFF. The J gene is TRBJ2-2, the V gene TRBV12-3 or TRBV12-4; tentative D call: TRBD2 (6 bases). The CDR3 sequence is 17 residues long. V lost 3 bases, J lost 7 bases, and 21 bases lay in between.